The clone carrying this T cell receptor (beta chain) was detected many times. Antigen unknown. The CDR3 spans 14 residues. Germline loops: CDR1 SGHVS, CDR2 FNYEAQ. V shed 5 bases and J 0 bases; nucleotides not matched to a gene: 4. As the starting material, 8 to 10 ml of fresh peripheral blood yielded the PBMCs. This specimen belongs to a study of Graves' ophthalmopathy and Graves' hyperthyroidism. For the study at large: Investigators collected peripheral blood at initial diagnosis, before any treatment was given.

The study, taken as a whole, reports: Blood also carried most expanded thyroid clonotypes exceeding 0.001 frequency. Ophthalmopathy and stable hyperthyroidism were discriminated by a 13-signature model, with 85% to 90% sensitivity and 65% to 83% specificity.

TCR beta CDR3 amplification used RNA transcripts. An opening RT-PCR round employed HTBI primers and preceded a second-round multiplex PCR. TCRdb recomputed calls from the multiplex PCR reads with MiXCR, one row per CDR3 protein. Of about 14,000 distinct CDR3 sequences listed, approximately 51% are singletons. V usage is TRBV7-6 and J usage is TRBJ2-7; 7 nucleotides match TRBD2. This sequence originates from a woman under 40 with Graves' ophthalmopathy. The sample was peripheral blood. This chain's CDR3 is CASSRGLYSYEQYF. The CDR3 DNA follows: TGTGCCAGCAGCAGGGGACTATACTCCTACGAGCAGTACTTC. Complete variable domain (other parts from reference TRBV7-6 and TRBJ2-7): GAGVSQSPRYKVTKRGQDVALRCDPISGHVSLYWYRQALGQGPEFLTYFNYEAQQDKSGLPNDRFSAERPEGSISTLTIQRTEQRDSAMYRCASSRGLYSYEQYFGPGTRLTVT.